This T cell receptor beta chain stems from a study of PD-1 blockade in classical Hodgkin lymphoma. Broader study findings: Significant TCR diversity gains by C4D1 occurred in CD4+ but not CD8+ cells. Relapsed/refractory patients reportedly had lower baseline diversity than newly diagnosed patients.

Relapse after autologous stem cell transplantation occurred in every patient, and brentuximab vedotin exposure varied. The CDR3 length is 16 residues. Germline V gene sequence: CDR1 MNHEY, CDR2 SMNVEV (reference sequence). V lost 1 base, J lost 0 bases, and 10 bases lay in between. Assay: immunoSEQ multiplex PCR; the TCRdb copy retains only in-frame clones and omits some. Here the sample spans some 96,000 clones, roughly 80% being singletons. Note on this clone: No antigen is known for it.

The sequences come from peripheral blood mononuclear cells (PBMCs), collected before the second cycle of nivolumab. This clonotype originated in a human donor with classical Hodgkin lymphoma. The chain joins TRBV27 to TRBJ2-1; a possible D gene is TRBD2 (5 bases). CDR3 DNA: TGTGCCAGCAGTTTATTGGGGAGAAGCTCCTACAATGAGCAGTTCTTC. It specifies CASSLLGRSSYNEQFF.